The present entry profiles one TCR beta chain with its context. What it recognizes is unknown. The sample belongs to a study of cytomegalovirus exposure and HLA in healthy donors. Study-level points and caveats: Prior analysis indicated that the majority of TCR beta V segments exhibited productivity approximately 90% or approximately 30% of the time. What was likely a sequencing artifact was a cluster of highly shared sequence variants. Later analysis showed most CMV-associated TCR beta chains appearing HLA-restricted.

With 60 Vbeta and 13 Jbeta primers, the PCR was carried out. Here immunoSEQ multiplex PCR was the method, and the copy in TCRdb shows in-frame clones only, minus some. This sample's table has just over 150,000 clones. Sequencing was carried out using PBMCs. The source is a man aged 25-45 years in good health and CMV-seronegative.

CDR3 protein: CSASRQGEAFF. The CDR3 region has the DNA TGCAGTGCTAGTCGGCAGGGCGAGGCTTTCTTT. The rearrangement joins TRBV20-1 to TRBJ1-1; D perhaps matches TRBD1 (5 bases). Germline V gene lookup returns CDR1 DFQATT and CDR2 SNEGSKA (reference sequence). V was pared by 3 bases and J by 11 bases, with 13 bases between. CDR3 length equals 11 residues.